These 13 T cell receptor beta chains were all obtained from the same sample, sequenced in a study of vaccination effects on CD4 cells after COVID-19. The repertoire was sequenced with immunoSEQ multiplex PCR; TCRdb's copy has only in-frame clones and lacks some. The sample carries more than 60,000 clones, around two thirds recorded once. No antigen is known for these receptors. Antigen-specific CD4+ T cells expanded by the ViraFEST assay with viral peptide pools were then sequenced. Subsequent to 10 days of culture, CD4+ T cells were isolated. Each participant was given two doses of one vaccine (BNT162b2 or mRNA-1273). Source: CD4+ T cells from PBMCs cultured with HCoV-229E spike peptides, taken after COVID-19 vaccination. The receptors come from a human donor who received a COVID-19 vaccine.

The chain uses TRBV25-1 and TRBJ2-7, with 9 positions matching TRBD1. The CDR3 extends over 12 amino acids. J lost 12 bases, V lost 5 bases, and 8 bases had no gene match. CDR1 MGHDK and CDR2 SYGVNS come from the germline V gene. CDR3 protein: CASSPSGQGLYV. The CDR3 DNA follows: TGTGCCAGCAGTCCTTCGGGACAGGGATTGTACGTC.

This clone has a single count. The chain has TRBV7-2 and TRBJ1-2; 9 positions agree with TRBD1. The V gene's germline CDR1 is SGHTA and CDR2 FQGNSA. Germline trimming cut 5 bases from V and 6 bases from J; bases unmatched to any gene: 7. The CDR3 length is 14 residues. CDR3 DNA sequence: TGTGCCAGCAGCCCCCAGACAGGGGGGGATGGCTACACCTTC. It yields the protein CASSPQTGGDGYTF.

The chain joins TRBV12-3 or TRBV12-4 to TRBJ1-1; 9 nucleotides line up with TRBD1. With V trimmed by 2 bases and J by 8 bases, 3 bases remained unmatched. This CDR3 is built from 13 residues. CDR3 sequence (DNA): TGTGCCAGCAGTTTACGGACAGGGGCGGAAGCTTTCTTT. Translating it yields CASSLRTGAEAFF.

The chain combines TRBV7-9 with TRBJ2-1; TRBD1 aligns across 9 bases. V shed 6 bases and J 16 bases; nucleotides not matched to a gene: 13. There are 13 residues in the CDR3. The germline gives CDR1 SEHNR, CDR2 FQNEAQ (reference sequence). CDR3 sequence (DNA): TGTGCCAGCAGTTATACACAGGGGGCGAGTAATTTCTTC. Amino acid sequence: CASSYTQGASNFF.

This clone was detected once. This chain joins TRBV19 and TRBJ2-3, with 7 bases identical to TRBD1. V shed 5 bases, J shed 1 base, and the junction held 9 bases outside the gene matches. Germline CDR1 is LNHDA and CDR2 is SQIVND (reference sequence). This CDR3 comprises 16 residues. CDR3 bases: TGTGCCAGTAGTCCTATGACAGGGAAGGGCACAGATACGCAGTATTTT. It codes for CASSPMTGKGTDTQYF.

The chain employs TRBV5-1 and TRBJ2-5; D is ambiguous. Germline-derived CDR1 and CDR2 are SGHRS and YFSETQ. The germline V and J ends were trimmed by 0 bases and 2 bases, with 5 bases remaining between them. The CDR3 loop spans 13 amino acids. CDR3 nucleotides: TGCGCCAGCAGCTTGGTCTATCAAGAGACCCAGTACTTC. The encoded protein is CASSLVYQETQYF. Complete variable domain (other parts from reference TRBV5-1 and TRBJ2-5): KAGVTQTPRYLIKTRGQQVTLSCSPISGHRSVSWYQQTPGQGLQFLFEYFSETQRNKGNFPGRFSGRQFSNSRSEMNVSTLELGDSALYLCASSLVYQETQYFGPGTRLLVL.

This rearrangement joins TRBV3-1 (or the pseudogene TRBV3-2) to TRBJ2-5; tentative D call: TRBD2 (6 bases). The CDR3 runs 14 residues. Trimming shortened V by 6 bases and J by 2 bases, and 13 bases separated the two germline ends. Germline lookup yields CDR1 LGHDT and CDR2 YNNKEL (reference sequence). As DNA, the CDR3 is TGTGCCAGCAGGTCGGGACTGATTCAAGAGACCCAGTACTTC. It yields the protein CASRSGLIQETQYF.

The CDR3 DNA sequence: TGTGCCAGCAGTTCGGGACAAGCCTACAATGAGCAGTTCTTC. It yields the protein CASSSGQAYNEQFF. The chain has TRBV6-6 and TRBJ2-1, with a possible D match to TRBD1 (6 bases). The V end was cut by 4 bases, the J end by 2 bases, with 9 bases between. Germline assignment: CDR1 MNHNY and CDR2 SVGAGI (reference sequence). The CDR3 is 14 amino acids.

The gene calls are TRBV20-1 and TRBJ2-3; D gene ambiguous. The CDR3 consists of 10 residues. From germline, CDR1 is DFQATT and CDR2 SNEGSKA (reference sequence). V was clipped by 6 bases and J by 6 bases, with 7 bases between them. The CDR3 loop is CSARADTQYF. CDR3 bases: TGCAGTGCACGGGCGGATACGCAGTATTTT.

This clone was detected a few times. The CDR3 sequence: CASSQATASSYNSPLHF. CDR3 nucleotides: TGCGCCAGCAGCCAAGCGACGGCAAGCTCCTATAATTCACCCCTCCACTTT. This chain connects TRBV4-1 to TRBJ1-6, with no clear D. The CDR3 extends over 17 amino acids. V gave up 1 base and J gave up 0 bases, with 10 bases separating them. The V gene's germline CDR1 is MGHRA and CDR2 YSYEKL.

In this sample, this clone turned up once. The chain couples TRBV6-1 to TRBJ1-5; D is possibly TRBD1 (6 bases). Trimming left V 1 base short and J 7 bases short, with 11 bases between. The germline V gene encodes CDR1 MNHNS and CDR2 SASEGT. The length of the CDR3 is 14 residues. For the CDR3, the DNA is TGTGCCAGCAGTGAAGGGGGAGGGGGGCAGCCCCAGCATTTT. Translation gives CASSEGGGGQPQHF.

The CDR3 nucleotides read TGTGCCAGCAGTCCACTCACTAGCGGGGGGTCCCAAGAGACCCAGTACTTC. The encoded protein is CASSPLTSGGSQETQYF. The genes are TRBV27 and TRBJ2-5; 12 bases agree with TRBD2. The CDR3 is 17 residues long. The V segment lost 5 bases and the J segment 1 base; nucleotides outside the gene matches: 8. The germline V gene encodes CDR1 MNHEY and CDR2 SMNVEV (reference sequence).

V is TRBV9 and J is TRBJ2-2; the match to TRBD2 covers 8 bases. CDR1 is SGDLS and CDR2 is YYNGEE in the germline V gene. This CDR3 has 15 amino acids. Losses at the gene ends were 4 bases for V and 7 bases for J; bases not matched to a gene: 9. CDR3: CASSPTERGNGELFF. The CDR3 bases are TGTGCCAGCAGCCCCACGGAGCGGGGGAACGGGGAGCTGTTTTTT.